These T cell receptor beta chains were read from a single sample in a study of cytomegalovirus exposure and HLA in healthy donors. The method was immunoSEQ multiplex PCR; TCRdb's version includes in-frame clones alone and lacks a portion of them. This sample has 150,000 or so clones; approximately 84% occur once, and the top ten carry 6.5% to 8.5%. The sequencing sample was made of PBMCs. The source is a woman in her forties in good health and CMV-seropositive. Each CDR3 is given with its conserved first and last residue. D genes are given only for firm matches.

j_call: TRBJ1-2; v_call: TRBV15; d_call: TRBD1; cdr3_nt: TGTGCCACCAGCAAAGGAGACGACAGGGGCTGGGGCTACACCTTC; cdr3_aa: CATSKGDDRGWGYTF
j_call: TRBJ2-3; v_call: TRBV7-9; d_call: -; cdr3_nt: TGTGCCAGCAGCAGATACGGGGGGCGGTTATCAGATACGCAGTATTTT; cdr3_aa: CASSRYGGRLSDTQYF
j_call: TRBJ2-5; v_call: TRBV10-2; d_call: -; cdr3_nt: TGCGCCAGCAGTGACTCACGAGGGTTGGTGACCCAGTACTTC; cdr3_aa: CASSDSRGLVTQYF
j_call: TRBJ2-7; v_call: TRBV27; d_call: TRBD2; cdr3_nt: TGTGCCAGCAGTCCACCGGGACTAGCGGGGGTCGAGCAGTACTTC; cdr3_aa: CASSPPGLAGVEQYF
j_call: TRBJ2-6; v_call: TRBV18; d_call: -; cdr3_nt: TGTGCCAGCTCACCGGACAGCCCCTCTGGGGCCAACGTCCTGACTTTC; cdr3_aa: CASSPDSPSGANVLTF
j_call: TRBJ1-2; v_call: TRBV5-4; d_call: TRBD1; cdr3_nt: TGTGCCAGCAGCTTAAGACCGGGACAGGGTATCGCGGGCTACACCTTC; cdr3_aa: CASSLRPGQGIAGYTF
j_call: TRBJ1-1; v_call: TRBV7-2; d_call: -; cdr3_nt: TGTGCCAGCAGCTTAACGGGGGGTAGGACTGAAGCTTTCTTT; cdr3_aa: CASSLTGGRTEAFF
j_call: TRBJ1-3; v_call: TRBV15; d_call: -; cdr3_nt: TGTGCCACCAGCAGAGTTTCGGGTTACTCTGGAAACACCATATATTTT; cdr3_aa: CATSRVSGYSGNTIYF
j_call: TRBJ1-2; v_call: TRBV6-1; d_call: TRBD1; cdr3_nt: TGTGCCAGCAGAGTGACCCAGACAGGGATCGGCGACACCTTC; cdr3_aa: CASRVTQTGIGDTF
j_call: TRBJ1-2; v_call: TRBV23-1; d_call: -; cdr3_nt: TGCGCCAGCAGTCCCAGGGGTAACTATGGCTACACCTTC; cdr3_aa: CASSPRGNYGYTF
j_call: TRBJ2-2; v_call: TRBV7-3; d_call: -; cdr3_nt: TGTGCCAGCAGCCAGGTGGACACCGGGGAGCTGTTTTTT; cdr3_aa: CASSQVDTGELFF
j_call: TRBJ2-3; v_call: TRBV9; d_call: TRBD2; cdr3_nt: TGTGCCAGCAGCGCCACTAGCGCAGATACGCAGTATTTT; cdr3_aa: CASSATSADTQYF
j_call: TRBJ2-3; v_call: TRBV29-1; d_call: -; cdr3_nt: TGCAGCGGGTTTCGGGGTGATACGCAGTATTTT; cdr3_aa: CSGFRGDTQYF
j_call: TRBJ2-7; v_call: TRBV30; d_call: TRBD1; cdr3_nt: TGTGCCTGGAGTGTACGTGGGGGGGGACAGGGGGCGCTTAGCCACGAGCAGTACTTC; cdr3_aa: CAWSVRGGGQGALSHEQYF
j_call: TRBJ1-2; v_call: TRBV14; d_call: -; cdr3_nt: TGTGCCAGCAGCCAAGATCGGAGGGGGGGAGATGGCTACACCTTC; cdr3_aa: CASSQDRRGGDGYTF
j_call: TRBJ2-5; v_call: TRBV10-3; d_call: -; cdr3_nt: TGTGCCATCAGTGAGCCATCCGGGTTCACTAAAGAGACCCAGTACTTC; cdr3_aa: CAISEPSGFTKETQYF
j_call: TRBJ2-3; v_call: TRBV28; d_call: TRBD1; cdr3_nt: TGTGCCAGCAGCGCTTTACCCCCCGGGACAGCGAGCACAGATACGCAGTATTTT; cdr3_aa: CASSALPPGTASTDTQYF
j_call: TRBJ2-1; v_call: TRBV9; d_call: -; cdr3_nt: TGTGCCAGCAGCGTAGATGTATACGGTGGGCAGTTCTTC; cdr3_aa: CASSVDVYGGQFF
j_call: TRBJ2-3; v_call: TRBV18; d_call: TRBD2; cdr3_nt: TGTGCCAGCTCACCCCTCCACGGGGGGGCTGATACGCAGTATTTT; cdr3_aa: CASSPLHGGADTQYF
j_call: TRBJ2-7; v_call: TRBV18; d_call: TRBD1; cdr3_nt: TGTGCCAGCTCACCGGGACAGAGCGAGCAGTACTTC; cdr3_aa: CASSPGQSEQYF